This T cell receptor (beta chain) emerged from a study of neurological immune-mediated disorders. Study-wide points: Expanded clones shared no CDR3 amino acid sequences across subjects, suggesting private repertoires in all groups.

Germline V CDR1 and CDR2: MNHNS, SASEGT. V shed 0 bases, J shed 5 bases, and the junction held 0 bases outside the gene matches. The CDR3 contains 14 residues. cDNA was made by 5'RACE with 10-nucleotide random UMIs. MiXCR, run by TCRdb on the 5' RACE reads, gives a single entry per CDR3 protein. The data show 11,000 to 15,000 distinct CDR3 sequences, with less than 15% seen just once and roughly two fifths held by the top ten. For the sorted libraries, roughly 1.1 million CD4+ or CD8+ T cells were used. In this sample, this clonotype turned up many times. Its antigen is not known. Sequenced sample: CD8+ T cells from blood. The receptor's source is a female donor with HTLV-1-associated myelopathy (HAM/TSP). This chain links TRBV6-1 with TRBJ2-2, with 7 bases identical to TRBD2. In DNA form, the CDR3 reads TGTGCCAGCAGTGAAGCGGGGGGGACCGGGGAGCTGTTTTTT. Translated: CASSEAGGTGELFF.